This TCR beta chain was retrieved from a study of blood T cell repertoires in COVID-19. The CDR3 spans 15 residues. Germline lookup yields CDR1 SGHTA and CDR2 FQGTGA. The V end lost 4 bases, the J end lost 4 bases, and 13 bases lay between the germline ends. Original methodology: By means of reference gene primer amplification, nucleated cell counts were estimated. Method: immunoSEQ multiplex PCR; TCRdb's copy keeps in-frame clones and lacks some. V, J and clone size are taken as reported in that table, and D and trimming were inferred from the DNA itself. The data contain about 250,000 clones, approximately 90% of them seen just once; the ten biggest clones take up 3%.

The source is a man between 18 and 35 years old with active or convalescent COVID-19. V and J are TRBV7-3 and TRBJ2-2, with D maybe TRBD2 (5 bases). The specimen sequenced was peripheral blood. The DNA of the CDR3 is TGTGCCAGCAGCTCCGACCTCCGGGGCACCGGGGAGCTGTTTTTT. It translates to CASSSDLRGTGELFF. Filled out from reference TRBV7-3 and TRBJ2-2, the complete variable domain reads GAGVSQTPSNKVTEKGKYVELRCDPISGHTALYWYRQSLGQGPEFLIYFQGTGAADDSGLPNDRFFAVRPEGSVSTLKIQRTERGDSAVYLCASSSDLRGTGELFFGEGSRLTVL.